These 30 T cell receptor beta chains were all obtained from the same sample, sequenced in a study of blood T cell repertoires in COVID-19. Assay: immunoSEQ multiplex PCR; the TCRdb copy retains only in-frame clones and omits some. The table has roughly 230,000 clones, less than 90% seen once. Sample: peripheral blood. All receptors come from an elderly woman with COVID-19, enrolled during active disease.

About this clone: The junction shows a germline mismatch at one end, possibly a read error. V gene TRBV3-1 (or the pseudogene TRBV3-2) combines with J gene TRBJ2-2; 8 nucleotides agree with TRBD2. The CDR3 has 12 residues. The V gene's germline CDR1 is LGHDT and CDR2 YNNKEL (reference sequence). The CDR3 DNA sequence: TGTGCCAGCAGCGGTAGCGGGGCCGACTTTTGTTTT. Translated, it gives CASSGSGADFCF.

The chain joins TRBV7-2 to TRBJ2-3; 12 bases fit TRBD2. Germline CDR1 is SGHTA and CDR2 is FQGNSA. The V segment lost 5 bases and the J segment 7 bases; nucleotides outside the gene matches: 4. The CDR3 sequence is 14 residues long. The chain's CDR3 is CASSQLAGGNTQYF. The CDR3, as DNA: TGTGCCAGCAGCCAACTAGCGGGGGGTAATACGCAGTATTTT.

This chain connects TRBV18 to TRBJ1-1, with 7 nucleotides matching TRBD1. The CDR3 length is 13 residues. J gave up 5 bases and V 3 bases, and 3 bases lay outside the gene matches. Germline CDR1 is KGHSH and CDR2 is LQKENI. The DNA for the CDR3 is TGTGCCAGCTCACCTTCAGGGGGGACTGAAGCTTTCTTT. It codes for CASSPSGGTEAFF.

CDR3 bases: TGCGCCAGCAGCCTACAGGGTCTTGTACCCTCTGGAAACACCATATATTTT. Amino acids: CASSLQGLVPSGNTIYF. The rearrangement joins TRBV4-1 to TRBJ1-3; tentatively, D is TRBD1 (6 bases). V was clipped by 4 bases and J by 0 bases, with 16 bases between them. The CDR3 loop spans 17 amino acids. The germline gives CDR1 MGHRA, CDR2 YSYEKL.

The chain recombines TRBV5-1 with TRBJ2-7; no definite D call. V was cut by 0 bases and J by 0 bases, with 10 bases left in between. In germline, CDR1 is SGHRS, CDR2 YFSETQ. The CDR3 is 15 amino acids. The CDR3 sequence: CASSLETTPSYEQYF. For the CDR3, the DNA is TGCGCCAGCAGCTTGGAGACAACGCCCTCCTACGAGCAGTACTTC.

This clone was seen more than once but under ten times. The genes are TRBV7-9 and TRBJ1-3; 8 positions match TRBD1. The length of the CDR3 is 16 residues. The V gene end was trimmed by 0 bases and the J gene end by 0 bases; junction bases not matched to a gene: 1. Germline CDR1 reads SEHNR; CDR2 reads FQNEAQ (reference sequence). The CDR3 is CASSLATGGSGNTIYF. CDR3 DNA: TGTGCCAGCAGCTTAGCAACAGGGGGCTCTGGAAACACCATATATTTT.

This chain connects TRBV2 to TRBJ2-2, with D hard to call. The germline gives CDR1 SNHLY, CDR2 FYNNEI. This CDR3 is built from 11 residues. The ends were cut back, 6 bases at V and 10 bases at J, with 9 bases in the middle. Here the CDR3 reads CASSLNKELFF. In nucleotides, the CDR3 is TGTGCCAGCAGCCTTAATAAGGAGCTGTTTTTT.

The rearrangement links TRBV5-1 to TRBJ1-1, with 7 bases aligning to TRBD1. Germline V CDR1 and CDR2: SGHRS, YFSETQ. This CDR3 spans 12 amino acids. With V trimmed by 4 bases and J by 7 bases, 4 bases remained unmatched. In DNA form, the CDR3 reads TGCGCCAGCAGCGCCGGGGACAGTGAAGCTTTCTTT. Its translation: CASSAGDSEAFF.

This clone was observed once. CDR3 loop: CASSDGGVNRAFF. The DNA for the CDR3 is TGTGCCAGCAGTGACGGGGGGGTGAATCGAGCTTTCTTT. V usage is TRBV2 and J usage is TRBJ1-1; D might be TRBD1 (5 bases). The CDR3 has 13 residues. The ends were cut back, 3 bases at V and 10 bases at J, with 15 bases in the middle. Germline V lookup: CDR1 SNHLY, CDR2 FYNNEI.

This clone was observed a handful of times. The V and J genes are TRBV5-1 and TRBJ2-3; 15 positions agree with TRBD2. J lost 5 bases, V lost 4 bases, and 5 bases had no gene match. The CDR3 is 16 residues long. Germline-derived CDR1 and CDR2 are SGHRS and YFSETQ. The CDR3 loop is CASSLGTSGGQDTQYF. In nucleotides, the CDR3 is TGCGCCAGCAGCCTAGGGACTAGCGGGGGGCAAGATACGCAGTATTTT.

This clone was found a few times. The chain combines TRBV5-6 with TRBJ1-6, with 8 nucleotides matching TRBD1. The CDR3 extends over 14 amino acids. V lost 2 bases to trimming and J lost 7 bases; unmatched junction nucleotides: 2. The germline V gene has CDR1 SGHDT and CDR2 YYEEEE. The CDR3 DNA follows: TGTGCCAGCAGCTTCAGGGGGCTAAATTCACCCCTCCACTTT. Translation: CASSFRGLNSPLHF. Drawing the rest from reference TRBV5-6 and TRBJ1-6, the complete variable domain is DAGVTQSPTHLIKTRGQQVTLRCSPKSGHDTVSWYQQALGQGPQFIFQYYEEEERQRGNFPDRFSGHQFPNYSSELNVNALLLGDSALYLCASSFRGLNSPLHFGNGTRLTVT.

The chain combines TRBV29-1 with TRBJ1-2; unclear D gene. Germline V gene lookup returns CDR1 SQVTM and CDR2 ANQGSEA. The CDR3 sequence is 11 residues long. The V gene lost 6 bases and the J gene lost 4 bases, with 9 bases spanning the gap. The CDR3, as DNA: TGCAGCGTCCCCGGTGCCTATGGCTACACCTTC. Residues: CSVPGAYGYTF. The full variable domain, its missing parts supplied by reference TRBV29-1 and TRBJ1-2, is SAVISQKPSRDICQRGTSLTIQCQVDSQVTMMFWYRQQPGQSLTLIATANQGSEATYESGFVIDKFPISRPNLTFSTLTVSNMSPEDSSIYLCSVPGAYGYTFGSGTRLTVV.

Points on this clone: Other DNA sequences in this specimen translate into the identical CDR3. The V call is TRBV6-4, the J call TRBJ2-2; 8 positions agree with TRBD2. Per germline, CDR1 MRHNA and CDR2 SNTAGT. The CDR3 has 14 residues. Losses at the gene ends were 0 bases for V and 7 bases for J; bases not matched to a gene: 1. CDR3 amino acids: CASSDSSGGGELFF. Written as DNA, the CDR3 is TGTGCCAGCAGTGACTCGAGCGGGGGCGGGGAGCTGTTTTTT.

The chain uses TRBV6-5 and TRBJ2-7; 15 bases map to TRBD2. The V gene end was trimmed by 5 bases and the J gene end by 11 bases; junction bases not matched to a gene: 10. This CDR3 has 15 amino acids. Germline-derived CDR1 and CDR2 are MNHEY and SVGAGI. This CDR3 reads CASSPRTSGGGSEYV. The CDR3 bases are TGTGCCAGCAGTCCTCGGACTAGCGGGGGGGGATCGGAGTACGTC.

The chain uses TRBV5-6 and TRBJ2-1; 10 bases agree with TRBD2. CDR3 length: 16 residues. J gave up 5 bases and V 0 bases, and 5 bases lay outside the gene matches. CDR1 and CDR2 (germline): SGHDT, YYEEEE. The CDR3 sequence is CASSLVGLAGDNEQFF. As DNA, the CDR3 is TGTGCCAGCAGCTTGGTCGGGCTAGCGGGGGACAATGAGCAGTTCTTC.

The chain has TRBV6-5 and TRBJ1-5; TRBD1 matches at 7 bases. The germline CDR1 and CDR2 sequences are MNHEY and SVGAGI. The junction had 4 bases not matched to a gene; V was cut back by 7 bases and J by 1 base. CDR3 length: 14 amino acids. The CDR3, as DNA: TGTGCCAGCACATTACAGGGGAGCAATCAGCCCCAGCATTTT. This encodes CASTLQGSNQPQHF.

V and J are TRBV10-3 and TRBJ2-3; TRBD2 aligns across 12 bases. Germline V gene data show CDR1 as ENHRY and CDR2 as SYGVKD. The CDR3 is 14 residues long. Trimming removed 10 bases from V and 5 bases from J; junction bases left unmatched: 7. The CDR3 DNA is TGTGCCACCCGACTAGCGGGGGAGGTAGATACGCAGTATTTT. Protein: CATRLAGEVDTQYF.

The rearrangement uses TRBV19 and TRBJ1-2; 9 bases align to TRBD1. The J segment lost 0 bases and the V segment lost 6 bases, leaving 14 bases of the junction unmatched. The CDR3 length is 18 residues. CDR1 is LNHDA, CDR2 SQIVND, per germline (reference sequence). As DNA, the CDR3 is TGTGCCAGTAGCCCGAAAACTGGACAGGGGAAACCTAACTATGGCTACACCTTC. Residues: CASSPKTGQGKPNYGYTF.

The CDR3 loop reads CASSFGSGGYQETQYF. The CDR3 nucleotides read TGTGCCAGCAGTTTCGGTAGCGGGGGGTACCAAGAGACCCAGTACTTC. J is TRBJ2-5 and V is TRBV28, with 10 nucleotides matching TRBD2. The V gene's germline CDR1 is MDHEN and CDR2 SYDVKM. Trimming removed 3 bases from V and 0 bases from J; junction bases left unmatched: 4. This CDR3 has 16 residues.

The rearrangement joins TRBV19 to TRBJ1-5; 7 bases align to TRBD1. Germline CDR1 reads LNHDA; CDR2 reads SQIVND (reference sequence). V gave up 3 bases and J gave up 0 bases; unmatched junction bases: 2. This CDR3 has 15 residues. CDR3 residues: CASSIGTASNQPQHF. CDR3 nucleotide sequence: TGTGCCAGTAGTATCGGGACAGCTAGCAATCAGCCCCAGCATTTT. Together with reference TRBV19 and TRBJ1-5, the CDR3 gives the full variable domain: DGGITQSPKYLFRKEGQNVTLSCEQNLNHDAMYWYRQDPGQGLRLIYYSQIVNDFQKGDIAEGYSVSREKKESFPLTVTSAQKNPTAFYLCASSIGTASNQPQHFGDGTRLSIL.

This clone was seen a few times. The V call is TRBV28, the J call TRBJ1-2, with a weak D call TRBD1 (6 bases). Germline V gene data show CDR1 as MDHEN and CDR2 as SYDVKM. This CDR3 comprises 13 residues. V gave up 2 bases and J gave up 8 bases, with 12 bases separating them. CDR3 protein: CASSLLQGIGYTF. CDR3 coding DNA: TGTGCCAGCAGTTTACTCCAGGGGATCGGCTACACCTTC.

The CDR3 DNA reads as TGTGCCAGCAGCTTTATGTTGGGAGAAGGTCAGCCCCAGCATTTT. Its protein is CASSFMLGEGQPQHF. The genes are TRBV5-5 and TRBJ1-5; unclear D gene. Trimming left V 2 bases short and J 6 bases short, with 15 bases between. Germline values: CDR1 SGHKS, CDR2 YYEKEE (reference sequence). CDR3 length: 15 amino acids.

This chain joins TRBV28 and TRBJ1-2, with D uncertain. The germline V gene encodes CDR1 MDHEN and CDR2 SYDVKM. This CDR3 spans 16 amino acids. V was clipped by 3 bases and J by 2 bases, with 16 bases between them. The CDR3 sequence: CASSFREDGQNYGYTF. The CDR3 DNA reads TGTGCCAGCAGTTTTAGGGAGGACGGGCAGAACTATGGCTACACCTTC.

This chain links TRBV3-1 (or the pseudogene TRBV3-2) with TRBJ1-1, with TRBD1 matching 7 bases. Looked up from germline, CDR1 is LGHDT and CDR2 is YNNKEL (reference sequence). CDR3 length: 15 residues. V lost 4 bases, J lost 0 bases, and 5 bases stayed unmatched. The CDR3 protein is CASSPVGQLNTEAFF. CDR3 bases: TGTGCCAGCAGCCCCGTGGGACAGTTGAACACTGAAGCTTTCTTT.

The gene calls are TRBV19 and TRBJ2-3, with 7 bases that match TRBD1. The V gene's germline CDR1 is LNHDA and CDR2 SQIVND (reference sequence). The V gene end was trimmed by 7 bases and the J gene end by 4 bases; junction bases not matched to a gene: 5. The CDR3 runs 13 residues. The CDR3 spells CASMRQGADTQYF. CDR3 in DNA: TGTGCCAGTATGAGGCAGGGGGCAGATACGCAGTATTTT. Using reference TRBV19 and TRBJ2-3 for the parts outside the CDR3, the full variable domain is DGGITQSPKYLFRKEGQNVTLSCEQNLNHDAMYWYRQDPGQGLRLIYYSQIVNDFQKGDIAEGYSVSREKKESFPLTVTSAQKNPTAFYLCASMRQGADTQYFGPGTRLTVL.

The chain employs TRBV28 and TRBJ1-6, with a weak D call TRBD1 (5 bases). In germline, CDR1 is MDHEN, CDR2 SYDVKM. V was shortened by 6 bases and J by 15 bases, with 21 bases between the two germline ends. This CDR3 has 14 residues. DNA for the CDR3: TGTGCCAGCAGCTTGACAGCAAATTCAAGGAACCTCCACTTT. Residues: CASSLTANSRNLHF.

The V and J genes are TRBV3-1 (or the pseudogene TRBV3-2) and TRBJ1-2; 7 nucleotides align to TRBD1. Trimming at V came to 2 bases and at J to 2 bases, leaving 5 bases not matched to a gene. The CDR3 loop spans 15 amino acids. The germline V gene has CDR1 LGHDT and CDR2 YNNKEL (reference sequence). The CDR3 DNA reads as TGTGCCAGCAGCCAATGGGACAGAGAAAACTATGGCTACACCTTC. It translates to CASSQWDRENYGYTF.

The chain couples TRBV7-6 to TRBJ1-4; 7 positions match TRBD1. Per germline, CDR1 SGHVS and CDR2 FNYEAQ. This CDR3 has 15 amino acids. With V trimmed by 3 bases and J by 8 bases, 9 bases remained unmatched. Written as DNA, the CDR3 is TGTGCCAGCAGCTTGGGACAGTTTGGCGGAGAAAAACTGTTTTTT. This encodes CASSLGQFGGEKLFF.

V and J are TRBV5-4 and TRBJ2-2; 11 positions agree with TRBD1. V lost 5 bases and J lost 6; bases outside the gene matches: 9. CDR1 is SGHNT, CDR2 YYREEE, per germline (reference sequence). This CDR3 is 16 amino acids long. Here the CDR3 DNA reads TGTGCCAGCAGTCTGGGCGGACAGGGGGCGTCCGGGGAGCTGTTTTTT. It specifies CASSLGGQGASGELFF.

J is TRBJ1-3 and V is TRBV7-8; D possibly corresponds to TRBD1 (5 bases). The CDR3 runs 14 residues. Deletions cut 5 bases from V and 1 base from J, with 9 bases between. Germline V gene sequence: CDR1 SGHVS, CDR2 FQNEAQ. The CDR3 DNA sequence: TGTGCCAGCAGCCTACAGGAGTCTGGAAACACCATATATTTT. Its translation is CASSLQESGNTIYF.